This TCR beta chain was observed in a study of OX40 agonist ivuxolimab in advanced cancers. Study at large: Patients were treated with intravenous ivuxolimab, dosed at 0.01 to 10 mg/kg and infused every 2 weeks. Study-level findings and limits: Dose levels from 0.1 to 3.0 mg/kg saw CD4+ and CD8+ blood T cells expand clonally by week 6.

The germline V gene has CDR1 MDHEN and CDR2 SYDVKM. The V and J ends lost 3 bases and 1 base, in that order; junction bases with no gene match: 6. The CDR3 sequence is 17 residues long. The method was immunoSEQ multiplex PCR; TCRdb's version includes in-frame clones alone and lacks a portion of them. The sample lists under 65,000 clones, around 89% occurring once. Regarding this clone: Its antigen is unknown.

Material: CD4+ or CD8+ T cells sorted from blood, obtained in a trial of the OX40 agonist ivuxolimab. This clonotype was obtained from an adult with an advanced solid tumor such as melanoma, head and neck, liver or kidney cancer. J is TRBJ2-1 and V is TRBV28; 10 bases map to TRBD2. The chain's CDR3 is CASSLPSGSLSYNEQFF. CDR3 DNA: TGTGCCAGCAGTTTGCCTAGCGGGAGTCTTTCCTACAATGAGCAGTTCTTC.